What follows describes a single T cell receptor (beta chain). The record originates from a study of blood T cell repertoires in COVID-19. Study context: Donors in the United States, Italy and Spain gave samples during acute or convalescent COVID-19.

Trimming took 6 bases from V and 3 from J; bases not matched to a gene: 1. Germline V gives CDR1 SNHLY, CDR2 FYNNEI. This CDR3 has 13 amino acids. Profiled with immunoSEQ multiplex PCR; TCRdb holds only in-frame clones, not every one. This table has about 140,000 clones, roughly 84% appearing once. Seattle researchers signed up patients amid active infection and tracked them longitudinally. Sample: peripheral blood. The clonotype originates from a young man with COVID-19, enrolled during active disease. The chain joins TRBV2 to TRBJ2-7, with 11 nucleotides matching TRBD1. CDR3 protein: CASRGTGGYEQYF. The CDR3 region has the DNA TGTGCCAGCAGGGGGACAGGGGGCTACGAGCAGTACTTC.